These 30 T cell receptor beta chains came from one sample sequenced in a study of human T cells and chemical hapten exposure. The time point was: patch test 2, 6 weeks after DPC sensitization. Regarding treatment: therapeutic diphenylcyclopropenone sensitization with weekly scalp DPC. TCRdb reanalysed the RACE reads using MiXCR and keeps one entry per CDR3 protein. The sample records 100,000 or so distinct CDR3 sequences, 9.3% being singletons. The sequences come from whole blood, collected in connection with sensitization to the hapten diphenylcyclopropenone (DPC). The receptor source for this set is a middle-aged woman with alopecia areata. Some clones in this sample may be carry-over from other donors' samples.

This clonotype appeared many times. CDR3 DNA: TGCAGCGTTGTTGACAGGGAATCCCAGCCCCAGCATTTT. It is translated as CSVVDRESQPQHF. This chain joins TRBV29-1 and TRBJ1-5; 7 bases map to TRBD1. Per germline, CDR1 SQVTM and CDR2 ANQGSEA. There are 13 residues in the CDR3. J gave up 7 bases and V 4 bases, and 7 bases lay outside the gene matches. The full variable domain, its missing parts supplied by reference TRBV29-1 and TRBJ1-5, is SAVISQKPSRDICQRGTSLTIQCQVDSQVTMMFWYRQQPGQSLTLIATANQGSEATYESGFVIDKFPISRPNLTFSTLTVSNMSPEDSSIYLCSVVDRESQPQHFGDGTRLSIL.

This clonotype showed up many times. This chain links TRBV28 with TRBJ2-7; TRBD1 might be the D (5 bases). V shed 2 bases and J shed 2 bases, with 10 bases lying between them. Germline V lookup: CDR1 MDHEN, CDR2 SYDVKM. The length of the CDR3 is 14 residues. The CDR3 DNA is TGTGCCAGCAGTTTACTGGGGCCTCCCTACGAGCAGTACTTC. This gives the protein CASSLLGPPYEQYF.

This clonotype has ten or more counts. The chain carries TRBV7-9 and TRBJ2-1, with a weak D call TRBD1 (5 bases). CDR1 SEHNR and CDR2 FQNEAQ come from the germline V gene (reference sequence). The V end was cut by 5 bases, the J end by 9 bases, with 14 bases between. The CDR3 is made up of 13 amino acids. The CDR3 bases are TGTGCCAGCAGCAGACAGAACGTCGGTGAGCAGTTCTTC. Translating it yields CASSRQNVGEQFF.

This clonotype was observed at least ten times. The chain is built from TRBV20-1 and TRBJ1-4, with D perhaps TRBD1 (5 bases). The ends were cut back, 1 base at V and 8 bases at J, with 17 bases in the middle. From germline, CDR1 is DFQATT and CDR2 SNEGSKA (reference sequence). The CDR3 has 15 amino acids. DNA for the CDR3: TGCAGTGCTAGAGGGGCAGGGTCATACCGCGAAAAACTGTTTTTT. Amino acids: CSARGAGSYREKLFF.

The chain joins TRBV11-2 to TRBJ2-2; maybe TRBD2 (5 bases). V lost 2 bases, J lost 6 bases, and 13 bases lay in between. The germline CDR1 and CDR2 sequences are SGHAT and FQNNGV. This CDR3 is built from 15 residues. The CDR3 DNA is TGTGCCAGCAGCTTACGGGCTAGCATGGCCGGGGAGCTGTTTTTT. Amino acids: CASSLRASMAGELFF.

In its sample, this clonotype was seen many times. The chain couples TRBV6-2 or TRBV6-3 to TRBJ2-7; 9 positions agree with TRBD1. The germline gives CDR1 MNHEY, CDR2 SVGEGT. Trimming at V came to 6 bases and at J to 2 bases, leaving 8 bases not matched to a gene. This CDR3 has 15 residues. The CDR3 protein is CASREAGQGTYEQYF. In nucleotides, the CDR3 is TGTGCCAGCAGGGAGGCCGGACAGGGGACCTACGAGCAGTACTTC.

The CDR3 DNA reads TGTGCCAGCACAGTAGCCGGGGAGCTGTTTTTT. Protein product: CASTVAGELFF. The rearrangement links TRBV6-2 or TRBV6-3 to TRBJ2-2, with D unresolved. Trimming removed 7 bases from V and 6 bases from J, with 6 bases in between. This CDR3 spans 11 amino acids. The germline V gene encodes CDR1 MNHEY and CDR2 SVGEGT.

This sequence joins TRBV5-1 and TRBJ2-1; 8 bases fit TRBD2. Germline lookup yields CDR1 SGHRS and CDR2 YFSETQ. V shed 4 bases and J 7 bases; nucleotides not matched to a gene: 4. The CDR3 is 13 residues long. In DNA form, the CDR3 reads TGCGCCAGCAGCACGGGACTAGGGAATGAGCAGTTCTTC. Protein product: CASSTGLGNEQFF.

This clonotype appeared many times. This chain joins TRBV13 and TRBJ1-4; 7 nucleotides line up with TRBD1. The CDR3 covers 13 residues. Germline V gives CDR1 PRHDT, CDR2 FYEKMQ (reference sequence). V shed 2 bases and J 10 bases; nucleotides not matched to a gene: 4. CDR3 nucleotides: TGTGCCAGCAGCTTAAGGAGACAGGGAAAACTGTTTTTT. Protein sequence: CASSLRRQGKLFF.

This clonotype has a count of ten or more. The V and J genes are TRBV4-1 and TRBJ1-2; perhaps TRBD1 as D (5 bases). CDR3 length equals 16 residues. Per germline, CDR1 MGHRA and CDR2 YSYEKL. V was pared by 1 base and J by 0 bases, with 12 bases between. CDR3 loop: CASSQGIATANYGYTF. The CDR3 region has the DNA TGCGCCAGCAGCCAAGGGATAGCGACAGCTAACTATGGCTACACCTTC.

The chain carries TRBV28 and TRBJ2-5; the D is unclear. Germline CDR1 MDHEN, CDR2 SYDVKM. Trimming shortened V by 3 bases and J by 1 base, and 12 bases separated the two germline ends. CDR3 size: 15 residues. The CDR3 is CASSFPAIRQETQYF. The CDR3, as DNA: TGTGCCAGCAGTTTTCCCGCCATTCGCCAAGAGACCCAGTACTTC.

This clonotype was detected only a few times. This chain joins TRBV6-1 and TRBJ2-1; tentatively, D is TRBD1 (6 bases). This CDR3 comprises 14 residues. Germline CDR1 is MNHNS and CDR2 is SASEGT. The V end lost 5 bases, the J end lost 4 bases, and 12 bases lay between the germline ends. The CDR3 DNA reads TGTGCCAGCAGTTCCGGGACAAATTACAATGAGCAGTTCTTC. This encodes CASSSGTNYNEQFF.

The table lists this clonotype with many counts. The chain combines TRBV28 with TRBJ2-5; D might be TRBD1 (5 bases). CDR3 length: 11 amino acids. Trimming left V 5 bases short and J 9 bases short, with 10 bases between. The germline V gene encodes CDR1 MDHEN and CDR2 SYDVKM. CDR3: CASSTLGPQYF. CDR3 bases: TGTGCCAGCAGTACGCTGGGGCCCCAGTACTTC.

This clonotype turned up a few times. The gene calls are TRBV6-6 and TRBJ1-3, with 7 positions matching TRBD1. The CDR3 runs 14 residues. With V trimmed by 7 bases and J by 1 base, 4 bases remained unmatched. Germline CDR1 MNHNY, CDR2 SVGAGI (reference sequence). CDR3 in DNA: TGTGCCAGCAATCCACAGGGGTCTGGAAACACCATATATTTT. Encoded protein: CASNPQGSGNTIYF.

This clonotype came up many times. The CDR3 here is CASSRRVALGYEQFF. The CDR3 DNA reads as TGTGCCAGCAGTCGCCGGGTGGCCTTGGGGTATGAGCAGTTCTTC. V gene TRBV28 combines with J gene TRBJ2-1, with D uncertain. The V end lost 5 bases, the J end lost 8 bases, and 19 bases lay between the germline ends. The CDR3 covers 15 residues. The germline V gene encodes CDR1 MDHEN and CDR2 SYDVKM.

The rearrangement uses TRBV12-3 or TRBV12-4 and TRBJ1-3, with D unresolved. CDR3 length: 14 residues. The germline V and J ends were trimmed by 3 bases and 5 bases, with 11 bases remaining between them. CDR3 in DNA: TGTGCCAGCAGTTTCGCGGGTCTAAGAAACACCATATATTTT. It translates to CASSFAGLRNTIYF.

This clonotype was seen a few times. This chain connects TRBV6-6 to TRBJ2-7; tentatively, D is TRBD2 (5 bases). Germline V gene sequence: CDR1 MNHNY, CDR2 SVGAGI (reference sequence). The CDR3 spans 13 residues. V dropped 2 bases and J dropped 3 bases, with 8 bases sitting between them. The CDR3 region has the DNA TGTGCCAGCAGTTACACACTAGACTACGAGCAGTACTTC. This translates into CASSYTLDYEQYF.

The table lists this clonotype with many counts. J is TRBJ2-7 and V is TRBV6-2 or TRBV6-3, with 12 nucleotides matching TRBD2. Per germline, CDR1 MNHEY and CDR2 SVGEGT. The J segment lost 5 bases and the V segment lost 6 bases, leaving 11 bases of the junction unmatched. The CDR3 extends over 16 amino acids. This CDR3 is CASRLGLAGTIHEQYF. The CDR3 coding sequence is TGTGCCAGCAGACTCGGACTAGCGGGAACTATCCACGAGCAGTACTTC.

The CDR3 DNA is TGTGCCACCGGGGGGGACAGGGGAACAGATACGCAGTATTTT. It codes for CATGGDRGTDTQYF. The chain has TRBV24-1 and TRBJ2-3; TRBD1 matches at 10 bases. The CDR3 has 14 amino acids. The germline V gene has CDR1 KGHDR and CDR2 SFDVKD. Losses at the gene ends were 9 bases for V and 3 bases for J; bases not matched to a gene: 5.

This clonotype was seen only a few times. At one end, the junction sequence differs from germline, possibly due to a read error. This rearrangement joins TRBV4-1 to TRBJ1-1, with D uncertain. Looked up from germline, CDR1 is MGHRA and CDR2 is YSYEKL. The CDR3 contains 13 residues. For the CDR3, the DNA is TGCGCCAGCAGCCGTGGAATGGGCACTGAAGCTTTTTTT. It is translated as CASSRGMGTEAFF.

This clonotype is judged medium-sized. The chain uses TRBV12-3 or TRBV12-4 and TRBJ2-1; a possible D gene is TRBD2 (6 bases). V was clipped by 5 bases and J by 5 bases, with 13 bases between them. The CDR3 consists of 14 residues. The CDR3 reads CASSATGRNNEQFF. In nucleotides, the CDR3 is TGTGCCAGCAGTGCAACCGGGAGAAACAATGAGCAGTTCTTC.

CDR3 sequence: CASSQGQGGVYEQYF. The DNA of the CDR3 is TGCGCCAGCAGCCAGGGACAGGGCGGGGTCTACGAGCAGTACTTC. The chain links TRBV4-3 to TRBJ2-7, with TRBD1 matching over 9 bases. The CDR3 covers 15 residues. Per the germline V gene, CDR1 is LGHNA and CDR2 is YSLEER. Unmatched junction bases numbered 6, after V lost 3 bases and J lost 3 bases.

This clonotype has just a few counts. The chain couples TRBV5-1 to TRBJ2-4; no definite D call. The V gene's germline CDR1 is SGHRS and CDR2 YFSETQ. V gave up 1 base and J gave up 10 bases, with 12 bases separating them. The CDR3 loop spans 13 amino acids. CDR3 residues: CASSLSATAIQYF. DNA for the CDR3: TGCGCCAGCAGCTTGTCTGCGACCGCAATTCAGTACTTC.

This clonotype was detected a few times. The V call is TRBV5-6, the J call TRBJ2-1; possibly TRBD2 for D (7 bases). In germline, CDR1 is SGHDT, CDR2 YYEEEE. CDR3 length: 18 amino acids. The V end was cut by 2 bases, the J end by 8 bases, with 26 bases between. CDR3 sequence (DNA): TGTGCCAGCAGCTTCGGGCGCCGGCGGGGGCTTCCCCAGGATGAGCAGTTCTTC. Residues: CASSFGRRRGLPQDEQFF.

This clonotype has a count of ten or more. The chain has TRBV12-3 or TRBV12-4 and TRBJ2-3; D may be TRBD2 (6 bases). The CDR3 is 17 residues long. Trimming took off 3 bases at V and 9 bases at J, with 25 bases between the two ends. The CDR3 region is CASSLPRDFRARGTQYF. In DNA form, the CDR3 reads TGTGCCAGCAGTTTGCCCAGGGACTTTCGCGCCCGCGGAACGCAGTATTTT.

This clonotype was detected ten times or more. This chain joins TRBV10-3 and TRBJ2-1; D not certain. V lost 3 bases to trimming and J lost 2 bases, with 14 bases between them. The CDR3 spans 16 residues. Looked up from germline, CDR1 is ENHRY and CDR2 is SYGVKD. CDR3 DNA: TGTGCCATCAGTGATAAGGGAACACGTACCTACAATGAGCAGTTCTTC. It specifies CAISDKGTRTYNEQFF.

This clonotype was detected many times. The chain's CDR3 is CASSPNQQETQYF. CDR3 DNA: TGTGCCAGCTCACCAAACCAACAAGAGACCCAGTACTTC. J is TRBJ2-5 and V is TRBV18, with D unresolved. CDR3 length: 13 amino acids. The germline V gene has CDR1 KGHSH and CDR2 LQKENI. The germline V and J ends were trimmed by 2 bases and 2 bases, with 6 bases remaining between them.

This clonotype was seen many times. The V call is TRBV4-3, the J call TRBJ2-3; 8 bases line up with TRBD1. Germline assignment: CDR1 LGHNA and CDR2 YSLEER. The CDR3 runs 14 residues. V shed 4 bases, J shed 2 bases, and the junction held 2 bases outside the gene matches. CDR3 DNA: TGCGCCAGCAGCCGGGACAGGTACACAGATACGCAGTATTTT. It is translated as CASSRDRYTDTQYF.

This clonotype was found a few times. The J gene is TRBJ2-3, the V gene TRBV10-2; the match to TRBD2 covers 8 bases. V lost 5 bases and J lost 3; bases outside the gene matches: 7. The CDR3 extends over 15 amino acids. From germline, CDR1 is WSHSY and CDR2 SAAADI. The CDR3 here is CASSRGGGRTDTQYF. The CDR3 DNA reads TGCGCCAGCAGTCGGGGGGGCGGGAGGACAGATACGCAGTATTTT.

The CDR3 sequence is CASSDVTGLEETQYF. DNA of the CDR3: TGTGCCAGCAGTGACGTTACAGGGTTGGAAGAGACCCAGTACTTC. V and J are TRBV6-4 and TRBJ2-5; D possibly corresponds to TRBD1 (6 bases). Deletions cut 2 bases from V and 3 bases from J, with 13 bases between. Germline CDR1 and CDR2: MRHNA and SNTAGT. This CDR3 is built from 15 residues.